These 26 T cell receptor beta chains came from one sample sequenced in a study of shared clonotypes between healthy human individuals. Profiling relied on immunoSEQ multiplex PCR, and the TCRdb table lists in-frame clones only, not all of them. The sample contains more than 2,000,000 clones, over 90% of which appear only once. Sequenced input: naive CD4+ T cells from PBMCs. Indicated subset: CD45RA+ positively selected. These receptors were taken from a man aged 18 to 29 in good health. Some clones in this sample may be carry-over from other donors' samples.

The chain uses TRBV6-1 and TRBJ2-7; 11 bases map to TRBD1. The CDR3 runs to 15 residues. Per the germline V gene, CDR1 is MNHNS and CDR2 is SASEGT. V dropped 6 bases and J dropped 0; count of bases not matched to a gene: 4. The CDR3 DNA sequence: TGTGCCAGCAGAACCGGGACAGGGGGCTCCTACGAGCAGTACTTC. This codes for CASRTGTGGSYEQYF.

This chain connects TRBV19 to TRBJ2-7, with D possibly matching TRBD2 (5 bases). Germline V gene data show CDR1 as LNHDA and CDR2 as SQIVND (reference sequence). The V end was cut by 4 bases, the J end by 12 bases, with 16 bases between. CDR3 size: 12 residues. The CDR3 sequence is CASSNWPSGLYF. The DNA of the CDR3 is TGTGCCAGTAGTAATTGGCCCAGCGGTCTGTACTTC.

About this clone itself: Other nucleotide sequences from this sample produce the same CDR3. The J gene is TRBJ1-4, the V gene TRBV5-1; no firm D call. CDR3 length: 15 amino acids. Germline-derived CDR1 and CDR2 are SGHRS and YFSETQ. V shed 5 bases and J shed 5 bases, with 16 bases lying between them. The CDR3 region has the DNA TGCGCCAGCAGTCTGGGCACGGCCTTGAATGAAAAACTGTTTTTT. Its protein product is CASSLGTALNEKLFF.

The genes are TRBV5-4 and TRBJ2-2, with a possible D match to TRBD2 (5 bases). The CDR3 is made up of 13 amino acids. The germline gives CDR1 SGHNT, CDR2 YYREEE (reference sequence). Trimming cost V 0 bases and J 9 bases, with 9 bases left between them. The CDR3 DNA follows: TGTGCCAGCAGCTTGGGAGCGGACCGGGAGCTGTTTTTT. Encoded protein: CASSLGADRELFF.

As concerns this clone: This same CDR3 is encoded by further DNA sequences in the sample. This sequence joins TRBV5-1 and TRBJ2-5; the D is unclear. This CDR3 is built from 12 residues. CDR1 and CDR2 (germline): SGHRS, YFSETQ. Trimming removed 2 bases from V and 5 bases from J, with 7 bases in between. The CDR3 bases are TGCGCCAGCAGCTTCCCTGAGGAGACCCAGTACTTC. Amino acid sequence: CASSFPEETQYF.

The chain is built from TRBV5-1 and TRBJ2-7; 9 bases map to TRBD1. The CDR3 loop spans 15 amino acids. The V gene's germline CDR1 is SGHRS and CDR2 YFSETQ. V gave up 4 bases and J gave up 2 bases; unmatched junction bases: 7. The DNA of the CDR3 is TGCGCCAGCAGCAACTCCCGGACAGGGGCCTACGAGCAGTACTTC. This sequence encodes CASSNSRTGAYEQYF.

The chain links TRBV30 to TRBJ2-4; the D gene could be TRBD1 or TRBD2 (5 bases each). CDR3 length equals 17 residues. Germline V gene lookup returns CDR1 GTSNPN and CDR2 SVGIG (reference sequence). V was cut by 4 bases and J by 6 bases, with 25 bases left in between. CDR3 nucleotide sequence: TGTGCCTGGACCCTCCCCCTCGGGGCAGGTTATCGAAACATTCAGTACTTC. This translates into CAWTLPLGAGYRNIQYF.

This sequence joins TRBV6-1 and TRBJ2-7; maybe TRBD1 (5 bases). This CDR3 has 14 residues. From germline, CDR1 is MNHNS and CDR2 SASEGT. The V gene lost 3 bases and the J gene lost 1 base, with 10 bases spanning the gap. The CDR3 here is CASSDQAGSYEQYF. CDR3 sequence (DNA): TGTGCCAGCAGTGATCAAGCAGGGTCCTACGAGCAGTACTTC.

The chain joins TRBV30 to TRBJ1-5, with 7 bases aligning to TRBD1. CDR1 and CDR2 from the germline V gene are GTSNPN and SVGIG (reference sequence). The CDR3 loop spans 16 amino acids. V gave up 2 bases and J gave up 4 bases; unmatched junction bases: 11. Here the CDR3 reads CAWSPRQGSLNQPQHF. The CDR3 coding sequence is TGTGCCTGGAGTCCCCGACAGGGCAGTTTGAATCAGCCCCAGCATTTT.

This rearrangement joins TRBV19 to TRBJ1-3, with D perhaps TRBD1 (5 bases). Trimming took off 9 bases at V and 1 base at J, with 16 bases between the two ends. The germline V gene encodes CDR1 LNHDA and CDR2 SQIVND (reference sequence). The CDR3 runs 15 residues. CDR3 sequence (DNA): TGTGCCAGCACGGTAACGGGGGGTTCTGGAAACACCATATATTTT. Translated, it gives CASTVTGGSGNTIYF.

The count of this clone is one. V is TRBV18 and J is TRBJ2-7; TRBD1 matches 9 bases. CDR1 is KGHSH and CDR2 is LQKENI in the germline V gene. The V segment lost 4 bases and the J segment 6 bases; nucleotides outside the gene matches: 10. There are 15 residues in the CDR3. CDR3 protein: CASSRDTTGGGEQYF. Written as DNA, the CDR3 is TGTGCCAGCTCACGCGACACGACAGGGGGTGGCGAGCAGTACTTC. Full variable domain (remainder filled in from reference TRBV18 and TRBJ2-7): NAGVMQNPRHLVRRRGQEARLRCSPMKGHSHVYWYRQLPEEGLKFMVYLQKENIIDESGMPKERFSAEFPKEGPSILRIQQVVRGDSAAYFCASSRDTTGGGEQYFGPGTRLTVT.

The V and J genes are TRBV5-5 and TRBJ1-3, with D perhaps TRBD1 (5 bases). Germline loops: CDR1 SGHKS, CDR2 YYEKEE (reference sequence). Trimming stripped 3 bases from V and 0 bases from J, with 13 bases between. The CDR3 covers 16 residues. DNA for the CDR3: TGTGCCAGCAGCTGGACACCGGCCTCCTCTGGAAACACCATATATTTT. It specifies CASSWTPASSGNTIYF.

The gene calls are TRBV19 and TRBJ2-5; TRBD1 agrees at 7 bases. J gave up 1 base and V 5 bases, and 4 bases lay outside the gene matches. This CDR3 comprises 14 residues. Germline V gene sequence: CDR1 LNHDA, CDR2 SQIVND (reference sequence). CDR3 nucleotides: TGTGCCAGTAGTTCGGACAGGCGCCAAGAGACCCAGTACTTC. It is translated as CASSSDRRQETQYF.

This clone was recorded only once. This chain joins TRBV28 and TRBJ2-1; D remains unclear. CDR1 is MDHEN, CDR2 SYDVKM, per germline. The CDR3 covers 18 residues. V was clipped by 6 bases and J by 10 bases, with 31 bases between them. The CDR3 DNA sequence: TGTGCCAGCAGCCAGTTTCCCCAGTACAGTTTCCCTTTAGAGGAGCAGTTCTTC. It encodes CASSQFPQYSFPLEEQFF.

The gene calls are TRBV18 and TRBJ2-7; 7 nucleotides align to TRBD1. With 3 bases clipped from V and 0 bases from J, the junction kept 5 bases outside the gene matches. The CDR3 length is 15 residues. Germline CDR1 KGHSH, CDR2 LQKENI. In DNA, the CDR3 is TGTGCCAGCTCACCTTTGAGGGACAGCTCCTACGAGCAGTACTTC. It is translated as CASSPLRDSSYEQYF.

V is TRBV4-2 and J is TRBJ2-2; D tentatively reads TRBD1 or TRBD2 (5 bases each). CDR1 is LGHNA and CDR2 is YNFKEQ in the germline V gene. This CDR3 is built from 17 residues. Trimming removed 4 bases at V and 2 bases at J, with 17 bases between. The CDR3 nucleotides are TGTGCCAGCAGCCGGCCGGGGCAGGGAGATAACACCGGGGAGCTGTTTTTT. This encodes CASSRPGQGDNTGELFF.

The V call is TRBV27, the J call TRBJ2-7, with 13 bases matching TRBD2. The germline CDR1 and CDR2 sequences are MNHEY and SMNVEV (reference sequence). This CDR3 spans 17 amino acids. Germline trimming cut 5 bases from V and 10 bases from J; bases unmatched to any gene: 17. CDR3 protein: CASSLLSIRGLAGDQYF. The CDR3 bases are TGTGCCAGCAGTCTGCTCTCCATCCGAGGACTAGCGGGAGACCAGTACTTC.

V and J are TRBV2 and TRBJ2-3, with TRBD1 as a possible D gene (6 bases). The CDR3 is made up of 14 amino acids. The germline V gene has CDR1 SNHLY and CDR2 FYNNEI. The germline V and J ends were trimmed by 7 bases and 0 bases, with 11 bases remaining between them. Here the CDR3 DNA reads TGTGCCAGCACCGTCAGGGGAAGCACAGATACGCAGTATTTT. Its protein is CASTVRGSTDTQYF. The complete variable domain, with remaining parts taken from reference TRBV2 and TRBJ2-3, reads EPEVTQTPSHQVTQMGQEVILRCVPISNHLYFYWYRQILGQKVEFLVSFYNNEISEKSEIFDDQFSVERPDGSNFTLKIRSTKLEDSAMYFCASTVRGSTDTQYFGPGTRLTVL.

J is TRBJ2-1 and V is TRBV27, with D possibly matching TRBD2 (6 bases). Trimming removed 4 bases at V and 4 bases at J, with 20 bases between. CDR3 length equals 17 residues. Per the germline V gene, CDR1 is MNHEY and CDR2 is SMNVEV (reference sequence). This CDR3 is CASSSGVWVAAYNEQFF. CDR3 nucleotides: TGTGCCAGCAGTTCCGGAGTGTGGGTAGCGGCTTACAATGAGCAGTTCTTC.

This clone was counted once. The CDR3 DNA is TGTGCCAGCAGGCCGGGACTGCGGACTGGAAGGATCACAGATACGCAGTATTTT. As protein: CASRPGLRTGRITDTQYF. The V gene is TRBV27, the J gene TRBJ2-3, with D possibly TRBD2 on 6 matching bases. The germline gives CDR1 MNHEY, CDR2 SMNVEV (reference sequence). V lost 6 bases to trimming and J lost 2 bases, with 24 bases between them. The CDR3 is 18 amino acids.

Turning to this clone: At the DNA level, this CDR3 is encoded by other sequences in the same sample as well. J is TRBJ1-2 and V is TRBV5-1; no reliable D call. V was shortened by 2 bases and J by 4 bases, with 12 bases between the two germline ends. The CDR3 is 14 amino acids. CDR1 is SGHRS, CDR2 YFSETQ, per germline. The CDR3 DNA sequence: TGCGCCAGCAGCTTACAAGGATCCGGCTATGGCTACACCTTC. Translating it yields CASSLQGSGYGYTF.

V and J are TRBV2 and TRBJ2-2; D could derive from TRBD1 or TRBD2 (6 bases each). Germline assignment: CDR1 SNHLY and CDR2 FYNNEI. The CDR3 extends over 16 amino acids. V lost 7 bases and J lost 5, with 20 bases in between. CDR3 region: CASTRPSGARTGELFF. The CDR3 region has the DNA TGTGCCAGCACTAGACCCTCGGGGGCGAGGACCGGGGAGCTGTTTTTT. Full variable domain (outside the CDR3, taken from reference TRBV2 and TRBJ2-2): EPEVTQTPSHQVTQMGQEVILRCVPISNHLYFYWYRQILGQKVEFLVSFYNNEISEKSEIFDDQFSVERPDGSNFTLKIRSTKLEDSAMYFCASTRPSGARTGELFFGEGSRLTVL.

The rearrangement links TRBV20-1 to TRBJ2-1; D unclear. Germline V gene sequence: CDR1 DFQATT, CDR2 SNEGSKA (reference sequence). Trimming shortened V by 5 bases and J by 6 bases, and 5 bases separated the two germline ends. The CDR3 is 10 amino acids. The CDR3 region has the DNA TGCAGTGCTGGAGTCAATGAGCAGTTCTTC. This codes for CSAGVNEQFF.

The chain employs TRBV30 and TRBJ2-7; 7 bases align to TRBD1. Per the germline V gene, CDR1 is GTSNPN and CDR2 is SVGIG (reference sequence). The CDR3 totals 15 residues. J lost 4 bases, V lost 2 bases, and 11 bases had no gene match. The CDR3 reads CAWSRTGTARYEQYF. DNA for the CDR3: TGTGCCTGGAGTAGGACCGGGACAGCAAGATACGAGCAGTACTTC. The whole variable domain, remainder taken from reference TRBV30 and TRBJ2-7, is SQTIHQWPATLVQPVGSPLSLECTVEGTSNPNLYWYRQAAGRGLQLLFYSVGIGQISSEVPQNLSASRPQDRQFILSSKKLLLSDSGFYLCAWSRTGTARYEQYFGPGTRLTVT.

The rearrangement links TRBV7-3 to TRBJ2-1; D is unclear. Trimming removed 8 bases at V and 3 bases at J, with 14 bases between. The V gene's germline CDR1 is SGHTA and CDR2 FQGTGA. This CDR3 is built from 14 residues. The CDR3 reads CASAPSRFYNEQFF. CDR3 DNA: TGTGCCAGCGCTCCCTCTAGGTTCTACAATGAGCAGTTCTTC.

A word on this clone: Other DNA sequences within the sample encode an identical CDR3. The CDR3 sequence is CASSLPRNTEAFF. In nucleotides, the CDR3 is TGTGCCAGCAGTTTACCCAGGAACACTGAAGCTTTCTTT. The chain links TRBV28 to TRBJ1-1; no definite D call. With 2 bases removed from V and 1 base from J, the gap between germline ends came to 5 bases. The germline gives CDR1 MDHEN, CDR2 SYDVKM. CDR3 size: 13 residues.